These T cell receptor beta chains were read from a single sample in a study of cytomegalovirus exposure and HLA in healthy donors. Assay: immunoSEQ multiplex PCR; the TCRdb copy retains only in-frame clones and omits some. Among about 160,000 clones listed, 80% to 90% were seen once. The sequenced sample was PBMCs. These receptor sequences come from a man aged 18 to 30 in good health and CMV-seronegative. CDR3s include the opening cysteine and the closing phenylalanine or tryptophan. A D gene is named only where the DNA matches it firmly. Rows give clone size only sometimes, using once, few, many, or a class for an expanded clone.

-	TRBV25-1	TRBD1	TRBJ2-7	TGTGCCAGCAGTGGGCAGAGACAGGGGGACCCCTACGAGCAGTACTTC	CASSGQRQGDPYEQYF
-	TRBV7-2	-	TRBJ1-4	TGTGCCAGCAGCTTAGTAAACGGGGAGAGACTGTTTTTT	CASSLVNGERLFF
-	TRBV11-1	-	TRBJ2-5	TGTGCCAGCAGCCCGGGGGTGGGCCCGGCGGAGACCCAGTACTTC	CASSPGVGPAETQYF
-	TRBV7-9	TRBD1	TRBJ1-1	TGTTCCAGCAGCTTAGCGACAGGGGCGAACGCTGAAGCTTTCTTT	CSSSLATGANAEAFF
-	TRBV5-1	TRBD1	TRBJ2-3	TGCGCCAGCAGCCCGGGACAGTCTAGCACAGATACGCAGTATTTT	CASSPGQSSTDTQYF
-	TRBV7-9	-	TRBJ2-1	TGTGCCAGCAGCCCGGGAATCTCCTACAATGAGCAGTTCTTC	CASSPGISYNEQFF
-	TRBV28	TRBD1	TRBJ1-1	TGTGCCAGCAGTTGGGGGACAGGGGAGAACACTGAAGCTTTCTTT	CASSWGTGENTEAFF
-	TRBV5-1	TRBD2	TRBJ2-2	TGCGCCAGCGGGGGGGAGACTTACGGCACCGGGGAGCTGTTTTTT	CASGGETYGTGELFF
-	TRBV29-1	-	TRBJ2-5	TGCAGCGCGTGTCTACAGACGAATCAAGAGACCCAGTACTTC	CSACLQTNQETQYF
-	TRBV6-6	TRBD1	TRBJ1-2	TGTGCCAGCAGACGGGACAGTCCTTTTGGCTACACCTTC	CASRRDSPFGYTF
-	TRBV23-1	-	TRBJ2-5	TGCGCCAGCGGGCCGGAGAGGGGGTGGGAGACCCAGTACTTC	CASGPERGWETQYF
-	TRBV7-6	-	TRBJ1-4	TGTGCCAGCAGCTTAGTGGGGGGGAGCGAAAAACTGTTTTTT	CASSLVGGSEKLFF
few	TRBV5-6	-	TRBJ1-4	TGTGCCAGCAGCTTGGCCGGGGGGTTGGATGAAAAACTGTTTTTT	CASSLAGGLDEKLFF